The 30 T cell receptor beta chains listed next were all sequenced from one sample in a study of identical twins. TCRdb fed the 5' RACE reads into MiXCR, producing one record per CDR3 protein. The repertoire includes some 1,700,000 distinct CDR3 sequences, around 29% of them detected once, and 0.27% sits in the top ten. Sequencing was carried out using cord blood. These receptor sequences come from a newborn girl in good health.

In its sample, this clonotype was seen a few times. The chain employs TRBV3-1 and TRBJ2-1; D is possibly TRBD2 (6 bases). Between the trimmed V and J ends, which lost 4 bases and 0 bases, there was a span of 13 bases. Germline V gene data show CDR1 as LGHDT and CDR2 as YNNKEL (reference sequence). There are 16 residues in the CDR3. The CDR3 loop is CASSPAYGSSYNEQFF. As DNA, the CDR3 is TGTGCCAGCAGCCCCGCCTACGGGAGCTCCTACAATGAGCAGTTCTTC.

A few counts support this clonotype. The chain joins TRBV25-1 to TRBJ1-2; tentatively, D is TRBD1 (6 bases). This CDR3 is built from 15 residues. With 1 base removed from V and 5 bases from J, the gap between germline ends came to 14 bases. The germline V gene has CDR1 MGHDK and CDR2 SYGVNS. The chain's CDR3 is CASSEWLGAGYGYTF. In DNA form, the CDR3 reads TGTGCCAGCAGTGAATGGTTGGGGGCCGGATATGGCTACACCTTC.

The chain joins TRBV5-1 to TRBJ2-1; TRBD1 agrees at 10 bases. After removal of 4 bases from V and 7 bases from J, the junction contained 5 bases not matched to a gene. CDR1 is SGHRS and CDR2 is YFSETQ in the germline V gene. The CDR3 extends over 14 amino acids. The CDR3 region has the DNA TGCGCCAGCAGCCCGGGGACAGGGGAAAATGAGCAGTTCTTC. This encodes CASSPGTGENEQFF.

The sample holds a few counts of this clonotype. J is TRBJ2-7 and V is TRBV6-6; either TRBD1 or TRBD2 may fit D (5 bases each). The CDR3 loop spans 15 amino acids. Between the trimmed V and J ends, which lost 6 bases and 2 bases, there was a span of 17 bases. CDR1 MNHNY and CDR2 SVGAGI come from the germline V gene (reference sequence). CDR3 DNA: TGTGCCAGCAGACAGCTCCGGGACGGGACCTACGAGCAGTACTTC. This translates into CASRQLRDGTYEQYF.

This chain links TRBV20-1 with TRBJ1-6; 7 positions match TRBD1. The ends lost 2 bases at V and 10 bases at J; junction bases unmatched: 8. The CDR3 is made up of 14 amino acids. Germline V CDR1 and CDR2: DFQATT, SNEGSKA (reference sequence). Written as DNA, the CDR3 is TGCAGTGCTAGAATCCGGGACAGCCTATCACCCCTCCACTTT. This sequence encodes CSARIRDSLSPLHF.

V usage is TRBV9 and J usage is TRBJ1-6, with D perhaps matching TRBD1 (6 bases). Between the trimmed V and J ends, which lost 4 bases and 6 bases, there was a span of 14 bases. CDR1 is SGDLS, CDR2 YYNGEE, per germline. This CDR3 is built from 15 residues. The CDR3 coding sequence is TGTGCCAGCAGCCCAAGGGACACCCTTAATTCACCCCTCCACTTT. This gives the protein CASSPRDTLNSPLHF.

V and J are TRBV20-1 and TRBJ2-3, with D perhaps TRBD2 (6 bases). CDR1 and CDR2 from the germline V gene are DFQATT and SNEGSKA (reference sequence). The CDR3 runs to 15 residues. V lost 3 bases and J 2 bases, leaving 15 bases between the germline ends. CDR3 amino acids: CSARLPGLNTDTQYF. The CDR3 DNA reads TGCAGTGCTAGGCTTCCGGGACTGAACACAGATACGCAGTATTTT.

The rearrangement joins TRBV2 to TRBJ1-1; D possibly corresponds to TRBD1 (5 bases). This CDR3 is 13 amino acids long. The germline V gene encodes CDR1 SNHLY and CDR2 FYNNEI. V was clipped by 4 bases and J by 4 bases, with 10 bases between them. This CDR3 reads CASSAHGGTEAFF. DNA of the CDR3: TGTGCCAGCAGTGCCCACGGGGGCACTGAAGCTTTCTTT.

This clonotype appeared a few times. Here the CDR3 DNA reads TGCAGTGCTAGAATAGGTCGCGATCAGCCCCAGCATTTT. As protein: CSARIGRDQPQHF. The rearrangement joins TRBV20-1 to TRBJ1-5; D uncertain. The V end lost 2 bases, the J end lost 5 bases, and 10 bases lay between the germline ends. The CDR3 runs to 13 residues. Germline loops: CDR1 DFQATT, CDR2 SNEGSKA (reference sequence).

As to this clonotype: This sequence may be a read error, since a much larger clone differs from it by one base. This chain uses TRBV29-1 with TRBJ2-1; maybe TRBD2 (5 bases). The DNA end favors TRBJ2-7, so the J call may be wrong. The germline V gene has CDR1 SQVTM and CDR2 ANQGSEA. The CDR3 is 17 residues long. CDR3 protein: CSVEFKRRTGVHNEQYF. In DNA, the CDR3 is TGCAGCGTTGAGTTCAAGAGGAGGACCGGGGTCCACAATGAGCAGTACTTC.

This clonotype was seen more than once but under ten times. This sequence joins TRBV11-1 and TRBJ2-3; the match to TRBD2 covers 9 bases. Germline V gene data show CDR1 as SGHAT and CDR2 as FQDESV (reference sequence). The CDR3 is 18 residues long. The V segment lost 5 bases and the J segment 0 bases; nucleotides outside the gene matches: 12. In DNA, the CDR3 is TGTGCCAGCAGCCACGCCGTAATAGCGGGGGCAAGCACAGATACGCAGTATTTT. It codes for CASSHAVIAGASTDTQYF. The variable domain in full, with the rest retrieved from reference TRBV11-1 and TRBJ2-3, is EAEVAQSPRYKITEKSQAVAFWCDPISGHATLYWYRQILGQGPELLVQFQDESVVDDSQLPKDRFSAERLKGVDSTLKIQPAELGDSAMYLCASSHAVIAGASTDTQYFGPGTRLTVL.

In this sample, this clonotype turned up many times. V usage is TRBV13 and J usage is TRBJ2-7; D not resolved. Germline V gene data show CDR1 as PRHDT and CDR2 as FYEKMQ (reference sequence). Trimming took off 3 bases at V and 0 bases at J, with 9 bases between the two ends. This CDR3 contains 14 residues. The CDR3 loop reads CASSLDLRSYEQYF. The CDR3 nucleotides are TGTGCCAGCAGCTTGGACCTGCGCTCCTACGAGCAGTACTTC.

This clonotype has only a few counts. The chain links TRBV9 to TRBJ2-7, with D perhaps matching TRBD1 (6 bases). From germline, CDR1 is SGDLS and CDR2 YYNGEE. The CDR3 is 14 amino acids. The V end was cut by 0 bases, the J end by 2 bases, with 9 bases between. The CDR3 region has the DNA TGTGCCAGCAGCGTAGGGACAGTTCCCTACGAGCAGTACTTC. Translated: CASSVGTVPYEQYF.

This clonotype was counted a few times. The chain couples TRBV15 to TRBJ1-2, with 8 nucleotides matching TRBD1. The CDR3 runs to 13 residues. Germline V gives CDR1 LNHNV, CDR2 YYDKDF (reference sequence). Losses at the gene ends were 3 bases for V and 7 bases for J; bases not matched to a gene: 4. CDR3 region: CATSRPTGGGYTF. DNA for the CDR3: TGTGCCACCAGCAGGCCCACAGGGGGTGGCTACACCTTC.

This clonotype was observed a handful of times. CDR3 region: CASSLMTRGNEQFF. The CDR3 DNA sequence: TGTGCCAGCAGCTTGATGACTAGGGGTAATGAGCAGTTCTTC. This rearrangement joins TRBV7-9 to TRBJ2-1; D possibly corresponds to TRBD2 (6 bases). V was shortened by 3 bases and J by 7 bases, with 13 bases between the two germline ends. The V gene's germline CDR1 is SEHNR and CDR2 FQNEAQ (reference sequence). The CDR3 extends over 14 amino acids.

This clonotype turned up a few times. The chain carries TRBV6-1 and TRBJ2-4, with TRBD2 matching over 8 bases. The J call may be in error: the DNA end matches TRBJ2-7 better. There are 15 residues in the CDR3. Germline-derived CDR1 and CDR2 are MNHNS and SASEGT. Here the CDR3 reads CASSEEIAGRSEQYF. As DNA, the CDR3 is TGTGCCAGCAGTGAAGAGATAGCGGGAAGGAGCGAGCAGTACTTC.

This chain uses TRBV30 with TRBJ2-1, with D perhaps being TRBD1 or TRBD2 (6 bases each). The CDR3 contains 15 residues. Trimming took off 3 bases at V and 0 bases at J, with 12 bases between the two ends. Germline loops: CDR1 GTSNPN, CDR2 SVGIG (reference sequence). For the CDR3, the DNA is TGTGCCTGGAGGGGGGGCTTGAGCTCCTACAATGAGCAGTTCTTC. Translating gives CAWRGGLSSYNEQFF.

To note about this clonotype: This CDR3 fails to terminate in the conserved phenylalanine or tryptophan, so it likely reflects a read error. It is unclear where the CDR3 begins or ends on the DNA, so no DNA is shown, and the CDR3 is as TCRdb lists it. CDR3 protein: CASSLVLGYLRAVL. This chain joins TRBV5-6 and TRBJ2-7. Germline-derived CDR1 and CDR2 are SGHDT and YYEEEE. With termini counted, the CDR3 has 14 amino acids.

J is TRBJ2-3 and V is TRBV7-9; no definite D call. V lost 2 bases to trimming and J lost 2 bases, with 8 bases between them. The CDR3 is made up of 14 amino acids. Per germline, CDR1 SEHNR and CDR2 FQNEAQ (reference sequence). The CDR3 DNA reads as TGTGCCAGCAGCTTAAGTTCAGTCACAGATACGCAGTATTTT. This translates into CASSLSSVTDTQYF. Full variable domain (missing parts from reference TRBV7-9 and TRBJ2-3): DTGVSQNPRHKITKRGQNVTFRCDPISEHNRLYWYRQTLGQGPEFLTYFQNEAQLEKSRLLSDRFSAERPKGSFSTLEIQRTEQGDSAMYLCASSLSSVTDTQYFGPGTRLTVL.

With respect to this clonotype: The junction differs from germline at one of its ends, possibly a read error. The chain links TRBV9 to TRBJ2-3; TRBD1 matches 7 bases. Germline V gene data show CDR1 as SGDLS and CDR2 as YYNGEE. The CDR3 spans 15 residues. The CDR3 DNA reads as TGTACCAGCAGCGTAGGGGGCAGGCTCGCAGATACGCAGTATTTT. Protein: CTSSVGGRLADTQYF.

In its sample, this clonotype was seen many times. The chain has TRBV6-6 and TRBJ2-7; 9 bases agree with TRBD2. This CDR3 is 16 amino acids long. V shed 0 bases, J shed 2 bases, and the junction held 5 bases outside the gene matches. The V gene's germline CDR1 is MNHNY and CDR2 SVGAGI (reference sequence). CDR3: CASSYSPSGEPYEQYF. The CDR3 DNA reads as TGTGCCAGCAGTTACTCGCCTAGCGGGGAACCCTACGAGCAGTACTTC.

This clonotype was observed a few times. The chain recombines TRBV29-1 with TRBJ2-2; D gene unclear. V shed 0 bases and J shed 4 bases, with 3 bases lying between them. The CDR3 loop spans 12 amino acids. The germline V gene has CDR1 SQVTM and CDR2 ANQGSEA. The CDR3 region has the DNA TGCAGCGTTGAAGATCGCACCGGGGAGCTGTTTTTT. It yields the protein CSVEDRTGELFF.

With regard to this clonotype: One end of the junction varies from germline; a read error may be responsible. The chain couples TRBV4-1 to TRBJ2-5; tentatively, D is TRBD1 (5 bases). The closer fit of TRBJ2-7 to the DNA end suggests the J call may be wrong. Per the germline V gene, CDR1 is MGHRA and CDR2 is YSYEKL. The CDR3 runs 13 residues. The CDR3 region is CAGSQGVPYEQYF. CDR3 DNA: TGCGCCGGCAGCCAAGGGGTTCCCTACGAGCAGTACTTC.

In this sample, this clonotype turned up a few times. The chain links TRBV20-1 to TRBJ1-5; a weak D match, TRBD1 (5 bases). With 3 bases removed from V and 4 bases from J, the gap between germline ends came to 13 bases. The germline CDR1 and CDR2 sequences are DFQATT and SNEGSKA (reference sequence). This CDR3 has 14 amino acids. This CDR3 reads CSARMGVGNQPQHF. The CDR3 DNA reads as TGCAGTGCTAGGATGGGGGTCGGGAATCAGCCCCAGCATTTT.

The rearrangement joins TRBV20-1 to TRBJ2-3; 7 positions agree with TRBD2. The CDR3 sequence is 13 residues long. Germline CDR1 DFQATT, CDR2 SNEGSKA (reference sequence). Losses at the gene ends were 5 bases for V and 2 bases for J; bases not matched to a gene: 4. CDR3 sequence: CSAPLATTDTQYF. Here the CDR3 DNA reads TGCAGTGCTCCACTAGCGACCACAGATACGCAGTATTTT.

The rearrangement uses TRBV14 and TRBJ1-2; 7 bases are a match to TRBD1. The germline gives CDR1 SGHDN, CDR2 FVKESK. CDR3 length equals 16 residues. Trimming removed 3 bases from V and 1 base from J; junction bases left unmatched: 8. In DNA, the CDR3 is TGTGCCAGCAGCCATACCCGGGACAGTCTTAACTATGGCTACACCTTC. The encoded protein is CASSHTRDSLNYGYTF.

V is TRBV20-1 and J is TRBJ2-3, with D possibly TRBD2 on 6 matching bases. CDR1 and CDR2 from the germline V gene are DFQATT and SNEGSKA (reference sequence). V was trimmed by 6 bases and J by 0 bases, leaving 10 bases between them. The CDR3 runs to 13 residues. CDR3 sequence: CSALGRSTDTQYF. CDR3 coding DNA: TGCAGTGCCCTGGGGAGGAGCACAGATACGCAGTATTTT.

The rearrangement uses TRBV13 and TRBJ1-5; D gene uncertain. This CDR3 is 15 amino acids long. V lost 5 bases and J lost 5, with 16 bases in between. CDR1 and CDR2 (germline): PRHDT, FYEKMQ (reference sequence). CDR3: CASSEGKLGDQPQHF. The CDR3 nucleotides are TGTGCCAGCAGCGAAGGGAAGTTGGGCGATCAGCCCCAGCATTTT.

This clonotype was counted a single time. The chain is built from TRBV11-2 and TRBJ2-6, with a possible D match to TRBD1 (5 bases). The V end lost 2 bases, the J end lost 2 bases, and 10 bases lay between the germline ends. Germline loops: CDR1 SGHAT, CDR2 FQNNGV. CDR3 length: 16 amino acids. The DNA for the CDR3 is TGTGCCAGCAGCTTATGGGTAGGGGCTGGGGCCAACGTCCTGACTTTC. This gives the protein CASSLWVGAGANVLTF.

Points on this clonotype: The junction does not match germline at one end; this may be a read error. The rearrangement uses TRBV10-2 and TRBJ2-5; TRBD2 might be the D (5 bases). The CDR3 is 14 residues long. The V gene's germline CDR1 is WSHSY and CDR2 SAAADI. The CDR3 is CAGSESGRGETQYF. The CDR3 nucleotides read TGCGCCGGCAGTGAGTCCGGCAGAGGGGAGACCCAGTACTTC.